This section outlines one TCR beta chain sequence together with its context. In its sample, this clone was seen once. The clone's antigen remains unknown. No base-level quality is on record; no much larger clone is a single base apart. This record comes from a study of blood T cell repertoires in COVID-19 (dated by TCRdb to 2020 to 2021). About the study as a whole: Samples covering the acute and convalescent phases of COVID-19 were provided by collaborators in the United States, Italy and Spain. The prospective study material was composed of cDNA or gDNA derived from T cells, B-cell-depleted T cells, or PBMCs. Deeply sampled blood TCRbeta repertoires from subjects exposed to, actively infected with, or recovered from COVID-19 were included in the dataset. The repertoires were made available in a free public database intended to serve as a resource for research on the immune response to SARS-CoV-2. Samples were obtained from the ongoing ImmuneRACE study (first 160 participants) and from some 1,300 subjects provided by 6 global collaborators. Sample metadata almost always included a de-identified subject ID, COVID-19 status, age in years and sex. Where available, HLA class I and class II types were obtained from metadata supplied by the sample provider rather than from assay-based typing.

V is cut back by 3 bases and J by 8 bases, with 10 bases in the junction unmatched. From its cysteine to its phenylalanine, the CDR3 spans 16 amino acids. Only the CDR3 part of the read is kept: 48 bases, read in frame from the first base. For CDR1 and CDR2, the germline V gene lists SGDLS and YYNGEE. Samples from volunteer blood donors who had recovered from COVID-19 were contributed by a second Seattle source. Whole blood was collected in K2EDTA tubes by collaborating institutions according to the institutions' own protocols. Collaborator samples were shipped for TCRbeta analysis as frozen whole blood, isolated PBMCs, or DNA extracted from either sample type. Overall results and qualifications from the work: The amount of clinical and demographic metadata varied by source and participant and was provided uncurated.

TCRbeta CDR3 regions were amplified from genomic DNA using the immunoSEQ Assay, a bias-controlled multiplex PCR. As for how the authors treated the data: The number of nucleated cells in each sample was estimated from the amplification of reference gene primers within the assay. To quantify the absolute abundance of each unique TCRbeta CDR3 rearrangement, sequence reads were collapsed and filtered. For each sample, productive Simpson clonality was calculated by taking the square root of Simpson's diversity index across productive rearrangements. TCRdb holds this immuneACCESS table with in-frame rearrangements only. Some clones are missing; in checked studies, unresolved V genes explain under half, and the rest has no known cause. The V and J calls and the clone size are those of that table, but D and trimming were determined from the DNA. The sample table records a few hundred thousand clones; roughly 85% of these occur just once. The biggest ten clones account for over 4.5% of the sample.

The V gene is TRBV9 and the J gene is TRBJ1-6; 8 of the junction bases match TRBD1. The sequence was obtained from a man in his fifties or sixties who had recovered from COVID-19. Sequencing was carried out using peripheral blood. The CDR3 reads CASSARRAGGDSPLHF. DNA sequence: TGTGCCAGCAGCGCCCGCCGGGCAGGGGGCGATTCACCCCTCCACTTT.